A selection of T cell receptor beta chains follows, all from one sample in a study of blood T cells in healthy people across ages. TCRdb reanalysed the 5' RACE reads using MiXCR and keeps one entry per CDR3 protein. This repertoire shows 1.5 million to 2 million distinct CDR3 sequences, about 50% found once; its top ten account for around 2.1%. Sequenced material: blood. Every receptor here comes from a middle-aged woman in good health. The CDR3 runs from the conserved cysteine through the conserved F or W. The order of the fields is J gene, V gene, D gene, clone size, CDR3 DNA, CDR3 protein. A D gene is named only where the DNA matches it firmly. Clone size, where shown, is once, few, many, or a class for clones that have expanded.

TRBJ2-5 | TRBV7-8 | TRBD2 | . | TGTGCCAGCGCCATAACGGGGGGGGGAGAGACCCAGTACTTC | CASAITGGGETQYF
TRBJ2-3 | TRBV20-1 | . | few | TGCAGTGCTATATCGGGGGTAGGGAGCACAGATACGCAGTATTTT | CSAISGVGSTDTQYF
TRBJ2-3 | TRBV3-1 | TRBD2 | . | TGTGCCAGCAGCCAAGATCCGGCGGGGGACCTCCTTCAAGATACGCAGTATTTT | CASSQDPAGDLLQDTQYF
TRBJ1-1 | TRBV12-3/TRBV12-4 | . | once | TGTGCCAGCTGGTTCCGAGGGGGTGACACTGAAGCTTTCTTT | CASWFRGGDTEAFF
TRBJ2-4 | TRBV3-1 | . | few | TGTGCCAGCAGCCAAGGGTACATTCAGTACTTC | CASSQGYIQYF
TRBJ2-1 | TRBV20-1 | . | . | TGCAGTGCTAGAGGGGGGGGCCCCTTCAATGAGCAGTTCTTC | CSARGGGPFNEQFF
TRBJ2-1 | TRBV5-1 | . | once | TGCGCCAGCAGCTTGGGGTCGGAGACCCAGTTCTTC | CASSLGSETQFF
TRBJ2-7 | TRBV7-2 | . | many | TGTGCCAGCAGCTTAACCGTCAGCTCCTACGAGCAGTACTTC | CASSLTVSSYEQYF
TRBJ2-3 | TRBV4-3 | TRBD2 | . | TGCGCCAGCAGCCAAGATAGGGCTAGCGGGGATACGCAGTATTTT | CASSQDRASGDTQYF
TRBJ1-5 | TRBV7-2 | . | . | TGTGCCAGCAGCTTAGAAACGGGGGCCGGTCAGCCCCAGCATTTT | CASSLETGAGQPQHF
TRBJ2-4 | TRBV27 | . | . | TGTGCCAGCAGTTTATCGGAGTCCGGGGCCAAAAACATTCAGTACTTC | CASSLSESGAKNIQYF
TRBJ2-7 | TRBV9 | . | . | TGTGCCAGCAGCGTAGAGGGACGCCCCAACGAGCAGTACTTC | CASSVEGRPNEQYF
TRBJ2-5 | TRBV28 | . | . | TGTGCCAGCAGTCTAAGAGCGGACCAAGAGACCCAGTACTTC | CASSLRADQETQYF
TRBJ2-7 | TRBV27 | . | . | TGTGCCAGCAGTACCAACATCCCGAGCTCCTACGAGCAGTACTTC | CASSTNIPSSYEQYF
TRBJ2-7 | TRBV6-2/TRBV6-3 | TRBD1 | . | TGTGCAGTGGACAGGGCCTACGAGCAGTACTTC | CAVDRAYEQYF
TRBJ2-1 | TRBV4-1 | . | . | TGCGCCAGCAGCCAAGATCACGGGAATGAGCAGTTCTTC | CASSQDHGNEQFF
TRBJ2-6 | TRBV4-1 | . | . | TGCGCCAGCAGCCAAAACAATGAAGGCACTGGGGCCAACGTCCTGACTTTC | CASSQNNEGTGANVLTF
TRBJ2-1 | TRBV20-1 | TRBD2 | . | TGCAGTGCGACTTTTCTAGCGGCCAACTCCTACAATGAGCAGTTCTTC | CSATFLAANSYNEQFF
TRBJ1-2 | TRBV27 | TRBD1 | . | TGTGCCAGCAGTTTAAACAGGGGTAATGGCTACACCTTC | CASSLNRGNGYTF
TRBJ1-2 | TRBV6-5 | . | . | TGTGCCAGCGGTTATATTTCGGGGGGAGCTAACTATGGCTACACCTTC | CASGYISGGANYGYTF
TRBJ2-5 | TRBV18 | TRBD2 | . | TGTGCCAGCTCACCACAGGGGCTAGCGGGAGAGACCCAGTACTTC | CASSPQGLAGETQYF
TRBJ2-1 | TRBV7-9 | TRBD2 | . | TGTGCCAGCAGCTTAGGTAGCGGGGGCCGCTCCTACAATGAGCAGTTCTTC | CASSLGSGGRSYNEQFF
TRBJ2-7 | TRBV6-2/TRBV6-3 | . | . | TGTGCCAGCAGTTACGGGCAGACCACCTACAATGAGCAGTACTTC | CASSYGQTTYNEQYF
TRBJ2-6 | TRBV28 | TRBD1 | many | TGTGCCAGCATCCCGGGACAGGGGGCATTAAGGGGCAACGTCCTGACTTTC | CASIPGQGALRGNVLTF
TRBJ2-5 | TRBV6-5 | . | . | TGTGCCAGCAGTTACTCGGTTATGGGGGGGGGCCCACAAGAGACCCAGTACTTC | CASSYSVMGGGPQETQYF
TRBJ2-7 | TRBV28 | . | many | TGTGCCAGCAGTCCGCTCGGTGGGGAGCAGTACTTC | CASSPLGGEQYF
TRBJ1-1 | TRBV6-2/TRBV6-3 | . | . | TGTGCCAGCAGTTACGGCCAGGCGATTGGAAACACTGAAGCTTTCTTT | CASSYGQAIGNTEAFF
TRBJ2-7 | TRBV2 | TRBD1 | . | TGTGCCAGCAGTGGGGACAGGGGGCCCACCTACGAGCAGTACTTC | CASSGDRGPTYEQYF
TRBJ1-2 | TRBV12-3/TRBV12-4 | . | few | TGTGCCAGCAGTTTAAACCAGGGCCGCTATGGCTACACCTTC | CASSLNQGRYGYTF
TRBJ1-1 | TRBV20-1 | . | . | TGCAGTGCTAGGTTGTCGGCCAAGGGGCGTTTGAGAGCTTTCTTT | CSARLSAKGRLRAFF
TRBJ1-2 | TRBV7-2 | . | . | TGTGCCAGCAGCTTAGTATGCGGCTACACCTTC | CASSLVCGYTF